This T cell receptor beta chain was found in a study of cytomegalovirus exposure and HLA in healthy donors. Study in general: HLA-typed donors contributed about 85 million unique TCRs, which were held in an early data release.

The germline V gene encodes CDR1 SGHNT and CDR2 YYREEE (reference sequence). After removal of 0 bases from V and 3 bases from J, the junction contained 2 bases not matched to a gene. The CDR3 spans 14 residues. Regarding donors, all were healthy bone marrow donors. PCR employed 60 Vbeta and 13 Jbeta primers. Profiling relied on immunoSEQ multiplex PCR, and the TCRdb table lists in-frame clones only, not all of them. Among some 130,000 clones, 70% to 80% were seen once, and the ten largest hold approximately 1.8%. Study-level findings and limits: Accounts indicate the classifier identified cytomegalovirus status with strong specificity and sensitivity.

This clone has just a few counts. Its matching antigen is unknown. The TCR was taken from a woman aged 45-60 years in good health and CMV-seronegative. The chain combines TRBV5-4 with TRBJ2-7, with 8 bases fitting TRBD1. The specimen sequenced was PBMCs. The CDR3 DNA reads TGTGCCAGCAGCTTGGGTACAGGGGGCTACGAGCAGTACTTC. It codes for CASSLGTGGYEQYF.